One and the same sample provided the 13 T cell receptor beta chains below, sequenced in a study of cytomegalovirus exposure and HLA in healthy donors. The PCR had 60 Vbeta and 13 Jbeta primers. Measured with immunoSEQ multiplex PCR; TCRdb has only the in-frame clones, and not every one. The sample lists some 90,000 clones; about 81% were seen once. The sample was PBMCs. The source is a man aged 35-49 years in good health and CMV-seronegative.

This clone was recorded only once. J is TRBJ2-2 and V is TRBV7-2, with a weak D call TRBD1 (6 bases). The CDR3 has 14 amino acids. Germline assignment: CDR1 SGHTA and CDR2 FQGNSA. Trimming removed 1 base from V and 5 bases from J, with 8 bases in between. The CDR3, as DNA: TGTGCCAGCAGCTTAGGGACAGCGACCGGGGAGCTGTTTTTT. This encodes CASSLGTATGELFF. Together with reference TRBV7-2 and TRBJ2-2, the CDR3 gives the full variable domain: GAGVSQSPSNKVTEKGKDVELRCDPISGHTALYWYRQSLGQGLEFLIYFQGNSAPDKSGLPSDRFSAERTGGSVSTLTIQRTQQEDSAVYLCASSLGTATGELFFGEGSRLTVL.

The chain is built from TRBV27 and TRBJ1-2; D uncertain. Germline CDR1 and CDR2: MNHEY and SMNVEV (reference sequence). The CDR3 is 16 residues long. V shed 0 bases and J shed 0 bases, with 11 bases lying between them. DNA for the CDR3: TGTGCCAGCAGTTTATCGCGGGTCGAAGCTAACTATGGCTACACCTTC. Residues: CASSLSRVEANYGYTF.

The chain couples TRBV18 to TRBJ1-1; 8 bases match TRBD1. Germline V CDR1 and CDR2: KGHSH, LQKENI. J gave up 6 bases and V 3 bases, and 9 bases lay outside the gene matches. The CDR3 is 15 residues long. CDR3 region: CASSPKNGQGSEAFF. CDR3 sequence (DNA): TGTGCCAGCTCACCCAAAAACGGACAGGGTTCTGAAGCTTTCTTT.

The rearrangement uses TRBV6-1 and TRBJ2-7; possibly TRBD1 for D (6 bases). Germline loops: CDR1 MNHNS, CDR2 SASEGT. The CDR3 consists of 14 residues. Trimming removed 3 bases from V and 4 bases from J, with 13 bases in between. The CDR3, as DNA: TGTGCCAGCAGTGAGGAGTGGGGGCGGTACGAGCAGTACTTC. This codes for CASSEEWGRYEQYF.

This chain uses TRBV27 with TRBJ2-7, with a possible D match to TRBD1 (6 bases). This CDR3 has 12 amino acids. With 6 bases removed from V and 3 bases from J, the gap between germline ends came to 9 bases. Germline CDR1 MNHEY, CDR2 SMNVEV (reference sequence). CDR3 DNA: TGTGCCAGCAGGGACAGTTACTACGAGCAGTACTTC. This encodes CASRDSYYEQYF.

This chain connects TRBV7-2 to TRBJ1-5, with 10 bases fitting TRBD1. The length of the CDR3 is 16 residues. Germline V gene data show CDR1 as SGHTA and CDR2 as FQGNSA. The ends lost 3 bases at V and 2 bases at J; junction bases unmatched: 4. The CDR3 sequence: CASSLLGTGGNQPQHF. For the CDR3, the DNA is TGTGCCAGCAGCTTGCTGGGGACAGGGGGCAATCAGCCCCAGCATTTT.

J is TRBJ1-2 and V is TRBV19; maybe TRBD1 (6 bases). The CDR3 length is 15 residues. The germline V gene encodes CDR1 LNHDA and CDR2 SQIVND (reference sequence). Trimming removed 2 bases from V and 4 bases from J, with 14 bases in between. This chain's CDR3 is CASSISGQPVYGYTF. DNA of the CDR3: TGTGCCAGTAGTATATCCGGACAGCCCGTCTATGGCTACACCTTC. The variable domain in full, completed from reference TRBV19 and TRBJ1-2, reads DGGITQSPKYLFRKEGQNVTLSCEQNLNHDAMYWYRQDPGQGLRLIYYSQIVNDFQKGDIAEGYSVSREKKESFPLTVTSAQKNPTAFYLCASSISGQPVYGYTFGSGTRLTVV.

The rearrangement uses TRBV19 and TRBJ1-5; no firm D call. Germline V gene sequence: CDR1 LNHDA, CDR2 SQIVND (reference sequence). The CDR3 has 16 residues. Trimming removed 3 bases from V and 2 bases from J, with 14 bases in between. DNA of the CDR3: TGTGCCAGTAGTATTGTGCGGAGCGATGGCAATCAGCCCCAGCATTTT. Its protein is CASSIVRSDGNQPQHF.

J is TRBJ2-1 and V is TRBV5-6; D remains unclear. The germline gives CDR1 SGHDT, CDR2 YYEEEE. CDR3 length: 15 amino acids. Between the trimmed V and J ends, which lost 0 bases and 0 bases, there was a span of 7 bases. In nucleotides, the CDR3 is TGTGCCAGCAGCTTGGGCGGAAGCTCCTACAATGAGCAGTTCTTC. It is translated as CASSLGGSSYNEQFF.

In DNA, the CDR3 is TGTGCCAGCAACCCCCATAATGGCCAGCCGCCTAGAGATGGCTACACCTTC. Encoded protein: CASNPHNGQPPRDGYTF. The rearrangement uses TRBV7-9 and TRBJ1-2; D unresolved. The CDR3 covers 17 residues. Germline V gene sequence: CDR1 SEHNR, CDR2 FQNEAQ (reference sequence). The V gene lost 7 bases and the J gene lost 6 bases, with 27 bases spanning the gap.

This clone was observed a single time. This chain connects TRBV5-1 to TRBJ2-7; tentative D call: TRBD2 (5 bases). CDR1 is SGHRS and CDR2 is YFSETQ in the germline V gene. Trimming pared 4 bases from V and 6 bases from J, leaving 20 bases between. This CDR3 is built from 15 residues. CDR3 sequence (DNA): TGCGCCAGCAGCCCACTAGAGACAAGCCCCCTCGAGCAGTACTTC. Its protein product is CASSPLETSPLEQYF.

This clone was observed a few times. J is TRBJ1-4 and V is TRBV5-6; the D gene is possibly TRBD1 (5 bases). CDR1 is SGHDT, CDR2 YYEEEE, per germline. The V and J ends lost 2 bases and 5 bases respectively, with 10 bases between them. This CDR3 contains 14 residues. The chain's CDR3 is CASSFKGRNEKLFF. DNA of the CDR3: TGTGCCAGCAGCTTTAAGGGGCGAAATGAAAAACTGTTTTTT.

This chain connects TRBV2 to TRBJ2-7; D may be TRBD2 (6 bases). Germline-derived CDR1 and CDR2 are SNHLY and FYNNEI. The CDR3 covers 12 residues. V was cut by 7 bases and J by 4 bases, with 11 bases left in between. CDR3 DNA sequence: TGTGCCAGCATGCGGGGCACATACGAGCAGTACTTC. Protein product: CASMRGTYEQYF.